The sequence of this T cell receptor (beta chain) was determined in a study of T-cell memory formation after mild COVID-19. Using its own MiXCR run on the 5' RACE reads, TCRdb lists one record per CDR3 protein. The table shows about 270,000 distinct CDR3 sequences, with roughly 18% occurring only once. This clonotype has at least ten counts. This CDR3 comprises 12 residues. Trimming removed 2 bases from V and 7 bases from J, with 8 bases in between. Sequenced input: PBMCs or a T cell subset sorted from them (not recorded which). The chain carries TRBV12-3 or TRBV12-4 and TRBJ1-1; the D is unclear. The sequence was obtained from a man between 18 and 29 years old who had mild COVID-19 (a few samples of this study predate the infection). Cell type and time point are not known. As DNA, the CDR3 is TGTGCCAGCAGTTTATTAAATGGTGAAGCTTTCTTT. It is translated as CASSLLNGEAFF.